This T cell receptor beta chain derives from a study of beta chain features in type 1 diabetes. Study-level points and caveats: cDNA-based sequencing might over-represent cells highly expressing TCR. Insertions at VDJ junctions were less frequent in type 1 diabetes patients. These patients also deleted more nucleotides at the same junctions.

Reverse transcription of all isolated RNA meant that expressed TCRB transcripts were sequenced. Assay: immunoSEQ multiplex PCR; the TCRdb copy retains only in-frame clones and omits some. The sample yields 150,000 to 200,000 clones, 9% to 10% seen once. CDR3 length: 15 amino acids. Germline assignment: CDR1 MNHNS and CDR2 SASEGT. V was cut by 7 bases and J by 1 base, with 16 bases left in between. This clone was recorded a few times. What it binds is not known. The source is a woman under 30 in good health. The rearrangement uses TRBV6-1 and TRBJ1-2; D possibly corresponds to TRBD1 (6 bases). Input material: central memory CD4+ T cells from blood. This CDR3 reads CASTRDTLINYGYTF. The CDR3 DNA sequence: TGTGCCAGCACCCGGGACACCTTAATTAACTATGGCTACACCTTC.